A single sample is the source of the 24 T cell receptor beta chains below, sequenced in a study of blood T cell repertoires in COVID-19. Libraries were prepared by immunoSEQ multiplex PCR; TCRdb keeps only in-frame clonotypes and omits some of them. The sample records approximately 300,000 clones, about 90% being singletons. Sequenced: PBMCs or T cells enriched from blood (not recorded which). The receptors come from a woman in her twenties or thirties who had recovered from COVID-19.

The chain has TRBV7-3 and TRBJ1-1; TRBD1 matches at 7 bases. CDR3 length: 13 amino acids. Trimming took 5 bases from V and 1 from J; bases not matched to a gene: 1. CDR1 and CDR2 from the germline V gene are SGHTA and FQGTGA. The CDR3 spells CASSRDRNTEAFF. The CDR3 bases are TGTGCCAGCAGCAGGGACAGGAACACTGAAGCTTTCTTT.

The chain couples TRBV19 to TRBJ1-4; D might be TRBD1 (6 bases). The CDR3 is 17 residues long. V lost 8 bases, J lost 11 bases, and 30 bases lay in between. CDR1 LNHDA and CDR2 SQIVND come from the germline V gene (reference sequence). CDR3 coding DNA: TGTGCCAGTCGAGTCGCAGCGGACTGGGGGGGACAAGGGAAACTGTTTTTT. It encodes CASRVAADWGGQGKLFF.

The chain has TRBV29-1 and TRBJ1-2, with D possibly TRBD1 on 6 matching bases. This CDR3 is built from 13 residues. The germline V and J ends were trimmed by 5 bases and 3 bases, with 13 bases remaining between them. Germline CDR1 is SQVTM and CDR2 is ANQGSEA. The CDR3: CSVRGGADYGYTF. CDR3 sequence (DNA): TGCAGCGTTAGGGGGGGGGCGGACTATGGCTACACCTTC.

This chain connects TRBV5-1 to TRBJ1-6; D is perhaps TRBD1 (5 bases). Germline V gene lookup returns CDR1 SGHRS and CDR2 YFSETQ. The CDR3 contains 13 residues. Trimming shortened V by 0 bases and J by 10 bases, and 8 bases separated the two germline ends. The CDR3 coding sequence is TGCGCCAGCAGCTTGGCAGGGCGATCACCCCTCCACTTT. It specifies CASSLAGRSPLHF.

The V gene is TRBV19, the J gene TRBJ1-2, with 8 bases identical to TRBD1. V dropped 6 bases and J dropped 4; count of bases not matched to a gene: 7. The CDR3 has 14 amino acids. Germline CDR1 and CDR2: LNHDA and SQIVND (reference sequence). CDR3 residues: CASSLDRDSYGYTF. The DNA for the CDR3 is TGTGCCAGTAGCCTGGACAGGGACAGCTATGGCTACACCTTC.

The rearrangement uses TRBV18 and TRBJ1-5, with 12 bases matching TRBD1. Germline V gives CDR1 KGHSH, CDR2 LQKENI. V was pared by 3 bases and J by 3 bases, with 6 bases of the junction left unmatched. The CDR3 consists of 17 residues. Written as DNA, the CDR3 is TGTGCCAGCTCACCCCCCGGGACAGGGGGCCCCAATCAGCCCCAGCATTTT. This sequence encodes CASSPPGTGGPNQPQHF.

The rearrangement uses TRBV27 and TRBJ1-1, with unresolved D. The V gene lost 3 bases and the J gene lost 1 base, with 6 bases spanning the gap. The CDR3 runs to 13 residues. In germline, CDR1 is MNHEY, CDR2 SMNVEV (reference sequence). For the CDR3, the DNA is TGTGCCAGCAGTTTTGCCAGGAACACTGAAGCTTTCTTT. As protein: CASSFARNTEAFF.

The sample holds a few counts of this clone. This chain joins TRBV6-1 and TRBJ2-4, with D possibly TRBD2 on 5 matching bases. The CDR3 length is 19 residues. V lost 1 base and J 0 bases, leaving 19 bases between the germline ends. The V gene's germline CDR1 is MNHNS and CDR2 SASEGT. CDR3 nucleotide sequence: TGTGCCAGCAGTGAAGGACGGGGTGCGACCGCCTTAGCCAAAAACATTCAGTACTTC. Translation gives CASSEGRGATALAKNIQYF.

This clone was seen only a few times. The V gene is TRBV20-1, the J gene TRBJ1-3; D is possibly TRBD1 (5 bases). Germline CDR1 is DFQATT and CDR2 is SNEGSKA (reference sequence). V was pared by 3 bases and J by 0 bases, with 12 bases between. CDR3 size: 15 residues. The CDR3 DNA sequence: TGCAGTGCTAGTGTCGACAGTCACTCTGGAAACACCATATATTTT. The encoded protein is CSASVDSHSGNTIYF.

This chain uses TRBV5-4 with TRBJ1-1; 9 bases map to TRBD1. Germline V gene sequence: CDR1 SGHNT, CDR2 YYREEE (reference sequence). With 4 bases clipped from V and 3 bases from J, the junction kept 10 bases outside the gene matches. The CDR3 has 16 residues. Written as DNA, the CDR3 is TGTGCCAGCAGCAGGGGGAGGACAGGGGCCGACACTGAAGCTTTCTTT. Amino acid sequence: CASSRGRTGADTEAFF.

This clone was detected a few times. J is TRBJ1-2 and V is TRBV2; D call uncertain. Deletions cut 8 bases from V and 11 bases from J, with 9 bases between. This CDR3 is built from 9 residues. Per germline, CDR1 SNHLY and CDR2 FYNNEI. The CDR3 here is CASRPGYTF. The CDR3 coding sequence is TGTGCCAGCCGCCCCGGGTACACCTTC.

V and J are TRBV6-5 and TRBJ1-2, with D uncertain. CDR1 and CDR2 (germline): MNHEY, SVGAGI. Trimming cost V 2 bases and J 1 base, with 8 bases left between them. This CDR3 is 14 amino acids long. CDR3 protein: CASSYGEFNYGYTF. The CDR3 DNA sequence: TGTGCCAGCAGTTACGGGGAGTTTAACTATGGCTACACCTTC.

This chain uses TRBV6-5 with TRBJ1-2; 12 bases line up with TRBD1. CDR3 length: 12 amino acids. The V gene's germline CDR1 is MNHEY and CDR2 SVGAGI. V trimming: 11 bases; J trimming: 6 bases; junction bases outside the gene matches: 4. The CDR3 bases are TGTGCCGGGGGACAGGGGGCAGATGGCTACACCTTC. This translates into CAGGQGADGYTF.

A single count supports this clone. The chain employs TRBV27 and TRBJ2-7; weak D call: TRBD1 (6 bases). This CDR3 has 15 residues. The V gene's germline CDR1 is MNHEY and CDR2 SMNVEV (reference sequence). V was clipped by 2 bases and J by 1 base, with 12 bases between them. CDR3 in DNA: TGTGCCAGCAGTTTAGCAGGGGAGTCATCCTACGAGCAGTACTTC. Translating it yields CASSLAGESSYEQYF.

This chain links TRBV2 with TRBJ1-6; possibly TRBD1 for D (6 bases). Trimming took off 6 bases at V and 0 bases at J, with 12 bases between the two ends. CDR1 and CDR2 (germline): SNHLY, FYNNEI. The CDR3 has 16 residues. The CDR3 region has the DNA TGTGCCAGCAGAGGAGACAGGAGCTCCTATAATTCACCCCTCCACTTT. This sequence encodes CASRGDRSSYNSPLHF.

This clone was observed a handful of times. The chain recombines TRBV27 with TRBJ1-5; D ambiguous. Trimming took off 11 bases at V and 5 bases at J, with 19 bases between the two ends. The CDR3 contains 14 residues. From germline, CDR1 is MNHEY and CDR2 SMNVEV (reference sequence). The CDR3 loop reads CAYDRPGIYQPQHF. In DNA, the CDR3 is TGTGCCTACGACCGCCCCGGGATTTATCAGCCCCAGCATTTT.

V and J are TRBV4-1 and TRBJ1-1; the match to TRBD1 covers 10 bases. CDR3 length: 14 residues. Germline-derived CDR1 and CDR2 are MGHRA and YSYEKL. The V segment lost 3 bases and the J segment 3 bases; nucleotides outside the gene matches: 1. CDR3 in amino acids: CASSQGQGYTEAFF. Here the CDR3 DNA reads TGCGCCAGCAGCCAGGGACAGGGGTACACTGAAGCTTTCTTT.

The J gene is TRBJ2-7, the V gene TRBV19, with 10 positions matching TRBD1. CDR3 length: 15 residues. The germline V gene has CDR1 LNHDA and CDR2 SQIVND (reference sequence). The ends lost 5 bases at V and 3 bases at J; junction bases unmatched: 7. The CDR3 sequence is CASSVPGQGFYEQYF. The CDR3 nucleotides are TGTGCCAGTAGTGTACCGGGACAGGGGTTCTACGAGCAGTACTTC.

The V gene is TRBV4-2, the J gene TRBJ1-6; the match to TRBD1 covers 9 bases. CDR3 length: 16 residues. The germline V gene has CDR1 LGHNA and CDR2 YNFKEQ. With 1 base clipped from V and 10 bases from J, the junction kept 8 bases outside the gene matches. The DNA for the CDR3 is TGTGCCAGCAGCCAAGTCTCGGGACAGGGTGAGTCACCCCTCCACTTT. It codes for CASSQVSGQGESPLHF.

The V call is TRBV15, the J call TRBJ2-4, with TRBD2 matching over 8 bases. J gave up 6 bases and V 4 bases, and 20 bases lay outside the gene matches. Germline values: CDR1 LNHNV, CDR2 YYDKDF (reference sequence). This CDR3 region has 19 residues. CDR3 sequence: CATSNTGGHPINPPNIQYF. CDR3 sequence (DNA): TGTGCCACCAGCAACACGGGGGGGCACCCCATTAACCCTCCAAACATTCAGTACTTC.

This sequence joins TRBV4-3 and TRBJ1-1; no reliable D call. The length of the CDR3 is 15 residues. Trimming stripped 4 bases from V and 0 bases from J, with 12 bases between. Germline V gene lookup returns CDR1 LGHNA and CDR2 YSLEER. The DNA of the CDR3 is TGCGCCAGCAGCCTCGAGGGAAGGGTGAACACTGAAGCTTTCTTT. Translation: CASSLEGRVNTEAFF.

A single count supports this clone. This rearrangement joins TRBV5-6 to TRBJ1-2; 10 bases agree with TRBD1. From germline, CDR1 is SGHDT and CDR2 YYEEEE. The CDR3 consists of 15 residues. After removal of 0 bases from V and 7 bases from J, the junction contained 6 bases not matched to a gene. The CDR3 reads CASSLVGTGERGYTF. As DNA, the CDR3 is TGTGCCAGCAGCTTGGTCGGGACAGGGGAGCGTGGCTACACCTTC.

The chain carries TRBV28 and TRBJ1-2; perhaps TRBD1 as D (5 bases). This CDR3 has 12 residues. The V end lost 6 bases, the J end lost 5 bases, and 10 bases lay between the germline ends. Germline CDR1 is MDHEN and CDR2 is SYDVKM. The CDR3 DNA follows: TGTGCCAGCAGCCCCGCAGGGTATGGCTACACCTTC. Its translation: CASSPAGYGYTF.

The gene calls are TRBV7-9 and TRBJ1-5; no definite D call. This CDR3 comprises 14 residues. V was cut by 1 base and J by 1 base, with 5 bases left in between. CDR1 is SEHNR and CDR2 is FQNEAQ in the germline V gene (reference sequence). CDR3 loop: CASSLDGSNQPQHF. The CDR3 DNA sequence: TGTGCCAGCAGCTTAGATGGCAGCAATCAGCCCCAGCATTTT.